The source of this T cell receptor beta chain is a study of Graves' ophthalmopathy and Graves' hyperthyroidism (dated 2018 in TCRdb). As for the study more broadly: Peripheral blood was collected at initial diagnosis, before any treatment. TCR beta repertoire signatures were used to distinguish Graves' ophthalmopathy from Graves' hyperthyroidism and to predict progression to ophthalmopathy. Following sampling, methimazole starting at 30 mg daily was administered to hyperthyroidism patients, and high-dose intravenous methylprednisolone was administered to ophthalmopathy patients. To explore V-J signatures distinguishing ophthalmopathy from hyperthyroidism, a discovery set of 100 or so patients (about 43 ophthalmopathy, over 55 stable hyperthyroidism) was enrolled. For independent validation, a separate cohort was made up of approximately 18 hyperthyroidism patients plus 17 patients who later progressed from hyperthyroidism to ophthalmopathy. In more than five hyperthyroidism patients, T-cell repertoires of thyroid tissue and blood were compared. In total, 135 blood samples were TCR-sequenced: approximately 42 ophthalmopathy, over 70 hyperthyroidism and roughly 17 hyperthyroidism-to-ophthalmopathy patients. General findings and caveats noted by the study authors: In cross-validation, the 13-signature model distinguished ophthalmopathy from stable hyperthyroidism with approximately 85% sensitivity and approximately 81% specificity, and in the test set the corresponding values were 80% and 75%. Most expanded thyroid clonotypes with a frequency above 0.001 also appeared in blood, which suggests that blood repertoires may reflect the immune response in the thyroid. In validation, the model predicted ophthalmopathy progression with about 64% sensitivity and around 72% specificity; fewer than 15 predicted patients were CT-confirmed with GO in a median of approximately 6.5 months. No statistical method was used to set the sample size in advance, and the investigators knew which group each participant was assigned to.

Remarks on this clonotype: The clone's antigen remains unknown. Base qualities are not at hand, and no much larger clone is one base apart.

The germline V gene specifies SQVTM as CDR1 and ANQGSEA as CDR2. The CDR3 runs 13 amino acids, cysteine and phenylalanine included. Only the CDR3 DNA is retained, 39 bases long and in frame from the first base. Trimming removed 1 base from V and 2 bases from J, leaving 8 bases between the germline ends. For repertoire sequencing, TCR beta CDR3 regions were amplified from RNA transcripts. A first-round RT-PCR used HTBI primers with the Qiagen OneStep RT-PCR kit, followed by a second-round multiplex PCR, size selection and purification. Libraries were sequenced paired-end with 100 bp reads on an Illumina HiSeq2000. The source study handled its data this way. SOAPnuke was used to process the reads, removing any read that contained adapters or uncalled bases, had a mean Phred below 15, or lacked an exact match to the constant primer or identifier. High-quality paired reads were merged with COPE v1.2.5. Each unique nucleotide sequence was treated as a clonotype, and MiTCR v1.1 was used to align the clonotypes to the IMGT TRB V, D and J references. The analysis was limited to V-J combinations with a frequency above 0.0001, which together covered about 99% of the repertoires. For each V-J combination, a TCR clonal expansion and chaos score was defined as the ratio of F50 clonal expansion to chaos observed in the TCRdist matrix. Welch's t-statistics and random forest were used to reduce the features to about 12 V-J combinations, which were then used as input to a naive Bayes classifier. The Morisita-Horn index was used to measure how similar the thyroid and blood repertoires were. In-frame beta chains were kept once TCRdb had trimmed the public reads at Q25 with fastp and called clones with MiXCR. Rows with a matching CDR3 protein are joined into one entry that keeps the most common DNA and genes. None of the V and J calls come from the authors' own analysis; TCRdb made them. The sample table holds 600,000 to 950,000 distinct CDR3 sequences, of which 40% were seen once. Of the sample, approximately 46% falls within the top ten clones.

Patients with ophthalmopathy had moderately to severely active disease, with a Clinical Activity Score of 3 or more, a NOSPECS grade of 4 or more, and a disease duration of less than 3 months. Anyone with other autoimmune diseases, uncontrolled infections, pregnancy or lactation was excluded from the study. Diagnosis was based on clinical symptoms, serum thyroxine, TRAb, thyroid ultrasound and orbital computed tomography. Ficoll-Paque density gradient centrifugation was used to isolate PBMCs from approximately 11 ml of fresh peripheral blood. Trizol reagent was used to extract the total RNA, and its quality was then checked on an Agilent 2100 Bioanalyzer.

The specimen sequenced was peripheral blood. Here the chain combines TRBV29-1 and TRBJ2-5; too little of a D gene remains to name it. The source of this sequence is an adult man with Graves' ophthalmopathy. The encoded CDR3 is CSVEAHGQETQYF. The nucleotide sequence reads TGCAGCGTTGAAGCCCACGGACAAGAGACCCAGTACTTC.